The clone carrying this T cell receptor (beta chain) came up once. Its antigen remains unidentified. The sample is drawn from a study of early T cells in non-severe SARS-CoV-2 infection. Study-level background: Unsorted whole-blood RNA was sequenced in bulk, leaving chains unpaired. Study-level results: The study's VDJdb matching favored anti-spike CD8 responses and missed private and CD4 specificities.

Individual cDNA molecules were tagged with unique molecular identifiers, the study reported. Via MiXCR, TCRdb re-called the 5' RACE reads, giving one row per CDR3 protein. The table records approximately 120,000 distinct CDR3 sequences, 14% to 15% of them present only once. In germline, CDR1 is SGHTA, CDR2 FQGTGA. V lost 5 bases to trimming and J lost 8 bases, with 16 bases between them. The CDR3 has 14 amino acids. The source of this sequence is an adult who was a healthcare worker with PCR-confirmed SARS-CoV-2 infection or an uninfected control (not recorded which). The sample comprised whole blood. The rearrangement uses TRBV7-3 and TRBJ2-1; D gene ambiguous. The CDR3 DNA sequence: TGTGCCAGCAGCCCCTCCTGGGCGGTCGATGAGCAGTTCTTC. Translating gives CASSPSWAVDEQFF.